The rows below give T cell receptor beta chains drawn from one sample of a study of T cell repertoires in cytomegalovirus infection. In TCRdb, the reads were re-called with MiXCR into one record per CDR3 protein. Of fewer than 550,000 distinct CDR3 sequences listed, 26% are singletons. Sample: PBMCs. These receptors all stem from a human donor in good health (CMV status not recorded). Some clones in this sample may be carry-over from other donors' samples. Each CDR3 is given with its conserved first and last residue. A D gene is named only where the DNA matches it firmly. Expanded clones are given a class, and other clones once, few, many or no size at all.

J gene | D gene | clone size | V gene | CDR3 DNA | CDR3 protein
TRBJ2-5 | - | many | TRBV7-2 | TGTGCCAGCAGTTATTTATCAGGGTACGAGACCCAGTACTTC | CASSYLSGYETQYF
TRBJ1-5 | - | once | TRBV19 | TGTGCCAGTACCGACCCCGGACGGACTAAACAGCCCCAGCATTTT | CASTDPGRTKQPQHF
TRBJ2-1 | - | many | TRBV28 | TGTGCCAGTCCCCGGGCGAATGGTGAGCAGTTCTTC | CASPRANGEQFF
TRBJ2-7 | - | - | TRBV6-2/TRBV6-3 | TGTGCCAGCAGTTACTCGCCACTAGCACACTACGAGCAGTACTTC | CASSYSPLAHYEQYF
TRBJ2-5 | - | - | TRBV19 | TGTGCCAGTAGTATGTCCAGCGGCACCCAAGAGACCCAGTACTTC | CASSMSSGTQETQYF
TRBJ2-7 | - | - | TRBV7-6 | TGTGCCAGCAGCTTAGGCCAAAGTAGGACGGACGACGAGCAGTACTTC | CASSLGQSRTDDEQYF
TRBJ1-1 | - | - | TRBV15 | TGTGCCACCAGCAGAGCCTTCAAATTACGGACTGAAGCTTTCTTT | CATSRAFKLRTEAFF
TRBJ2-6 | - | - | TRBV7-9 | TGTGCCAGCAGCTTCCGGGACGCATCTGGGGCCAACGTCCTGACTTTC | CASSFRDASGANVLTF
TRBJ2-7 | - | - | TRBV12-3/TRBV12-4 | TGTGCCAGCAGTTCAACCGGATACTACGAGCAGTACTTC | CASSSTGYYEQYF
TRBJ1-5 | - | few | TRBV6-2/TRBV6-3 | TGTGCCAGCAGTTCCAGGGATAGCAATCAGCCCCAGCATTTT | CASSSRDSNQPQHF
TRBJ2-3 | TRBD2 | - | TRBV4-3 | TGCGCCAGCAGCCAAGGGAGACTAGCGGGAGCAGATACGCAGTATTTT | CASSQGRLAGADTQYF
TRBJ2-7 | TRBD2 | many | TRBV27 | TGTGCCAGCAGTTATAGCGGGAGGACCTACGAGCAGTACTTC | CASSYSGRTYEQYF
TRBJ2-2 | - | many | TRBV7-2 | TGTGCCAGCAAGTCACGGCAGCTGAACACCGGGGAGCTGTTTTTT | CASKSRQLNTGELFF
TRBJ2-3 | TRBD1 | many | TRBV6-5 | TGTGCCAGCAGTTTAGTACAGGGGGCCAGAGATACGCAGTATTTT | CASSLVQGARDTQYF
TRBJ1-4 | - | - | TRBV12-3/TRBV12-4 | TGTGCCAGCAGTTTGGGGGTAACTAATGAAAAACTGTTTTTT | CASSLGVTNEKLFF
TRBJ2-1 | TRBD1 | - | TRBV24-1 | TGTGCCACCAGTGATCCCCGGACAGGGGGCAATGAGCAGTTCTTC | CATSDPRTGGNEQFF
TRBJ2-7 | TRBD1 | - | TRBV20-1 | TGCAGTGCTATCGGGACAGGGACTACGGAGGAGCAGTACTTC | CSAIGTGTTEEQYF
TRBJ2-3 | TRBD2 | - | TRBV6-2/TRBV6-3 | TGTGCCAGCATCCCGACGCACAGCGGGAGAGCAGATACGCAGTATTTT | CASIPTHSGRADTQYF
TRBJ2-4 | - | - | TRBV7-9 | TGTGCCAGCAGCTTACCTAGCTCAGCCAAAAACATTCAGTACTTC | CASSLPSSAKNIQYF
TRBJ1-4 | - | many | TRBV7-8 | TGTGCCAGCAGCCTAGCGGCCGGGACGAATAACGAAAAACTGTTTTTT | CASSLAAGTNNEKLFF
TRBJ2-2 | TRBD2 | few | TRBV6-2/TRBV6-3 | TGTGCCAGCAGACGCGGGAGAGAGGAAACCGGGGAGCTGTTTTTT | CASRRGREETGELFF
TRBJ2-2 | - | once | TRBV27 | TGTGCCAGCGGACTCGCAGCGGCCAGGTTGGCCGGGGAGCTGTTTTTT | CASGLAAARLAGELFF
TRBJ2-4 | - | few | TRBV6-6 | TGTGCCAGCAGTCCGGAAAACATTCAGTACTTC | CASSPENIQYF
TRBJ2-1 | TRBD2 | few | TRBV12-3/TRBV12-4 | TGTGCCAGCAGAACCCGGACTAGCGGGGCCCACAATGAGCAGTTCTTC | CASRTRTSGAHNEQFF
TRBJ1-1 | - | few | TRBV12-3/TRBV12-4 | TGTGCCAGCAGCGAAGGGGCCAGGGGTCGAACTGAAGCTTTCTTT | CASSEGARGRTEAFF
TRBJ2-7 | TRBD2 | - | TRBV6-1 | TGTGCCAGCAGTTCCTCCGGGACTAGTCCTATCCACGAGCAGTACTTC | CASSSSGTSPIHEQYF
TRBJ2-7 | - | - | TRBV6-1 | TGTGCCAGCAGTGAAGGCGGGGGCCCGAGCTCCTACGAGCAGTACTTC | CASSEGGGPSSYEQYF
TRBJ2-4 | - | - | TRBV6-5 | TGTGCCAACCCTTTTAGCGGCTTACTAGCCAAAAACATTCAGTACTTC | CANPFSGLLAKNIQYF
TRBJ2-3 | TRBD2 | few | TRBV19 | TGTGCCAGTAGTATTGGAGCGGGAAGCACAGATACGCAGTATTTT | CASSIGAGSTDTQYF
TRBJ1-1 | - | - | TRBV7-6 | TGTGCCAGCAGCTTAGGAGGGGGGAAAACTGAAGCTTTCTTT | CASSLGGGKTEAFF
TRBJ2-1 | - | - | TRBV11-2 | TGTGCCAGCAGCTGTCCGGACTGCAATGAGCAGTTCTTC | CASSCPDCNEQFF
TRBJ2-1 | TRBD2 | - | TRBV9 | TGTGCCAGCAGCGTAGATAGCGGGAGGGCCGCCTACAATGAGCAGTTCTTC | CASSVDSGRAAYNEQFF
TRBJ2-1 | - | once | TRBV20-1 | TGCAGTGCTAGAGAGGACCCAAGCTCCTACAATGAGCAGTTCTTC | CSAREDPSSYNEQFF
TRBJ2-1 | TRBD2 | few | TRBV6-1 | TGTGCCAGCAGTGTAGCGGGAGGGCCACATGAGCAGTTCTTC | CASSVAGGPHEQFF
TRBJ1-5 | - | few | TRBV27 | TGTGCCAGCAGTTCAAATTTCAGGGGCAAGGCTTTTGAGCCCCAGCATTTT | CASSSNFRGKAFEPQHF
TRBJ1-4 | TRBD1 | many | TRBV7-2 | TGTGCCAGCAGCTCCCGACAGGGAGGAGAAACTAATGAAAAACTGTTTTTT | CASSSRQGGETNEKLFF
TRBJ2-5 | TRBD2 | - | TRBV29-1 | TGCAGCGTTGGCCTAGCGGGGTACCAAGAGACCCAGTACTTC | CSVGLAGYQETQYF
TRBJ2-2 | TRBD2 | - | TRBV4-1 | TGCGCCAGCAGCCAGATTACGCTAGCGGGAGGCGAGACCGGGGAGCTGTTTTTT | CASSQITLAGGETGELFF
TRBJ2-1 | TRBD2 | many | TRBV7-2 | TGTGCCAGCAGCCCTAGGACTAGCGGGATTAATGAGCAGTTCTTC | CASSPRTSGINEQFF
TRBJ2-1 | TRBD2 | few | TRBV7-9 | TGTGCCAGCAGCGGAGGCGGGAGGCCCCGGAACAATGAGCAGTTCTTC | CASSGGGRPRNNEQFF
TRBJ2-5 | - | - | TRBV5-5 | TGTGCCAGCAGCTTGGCGCTAGTGGAGACCCAGTACTTC | CASSLALVETQYF
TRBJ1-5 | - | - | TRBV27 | TGTGCCAGCAGTTCTGTCAGGTTTAATCAGCCCCAGCATTTT | CASSSVRFNQPQHF